The T cell receptor (beta chain) under discussion was sequenced for a study of blood T cell repertoires in COVID-19. Study-level background: Specimens from acute and convalescent COVID-19 originated in the United States, Italy and Spain.

As handled by the study authors: From reference gene primer amplification, estimates of nucleated cell counts were derived. Libraries were prepared by immunoSEQ multiplex PCR; TCRdb keeps only in-frame clonotypes and omits some of them. The DNA gave D and trimming, while V, J and clone size come from that table. The table records approximately 440,000 clones, approximately 88% of them present only once. A note on this clone: This sample also contains other DNA sequences that code for the same CDR3.

This CDR3 is built from 13 residues. Germline trimming cut 4 bases from V and 5 bases from J; bases unmatched to any gene: 1. Germline V gives CDR1 LNHDA, CDR2 SQIVND (reference sequence). While infection was still active, Seattle patients were enrolled and then followed longitudinally. The chain couples TRBV19 to TRBJ1-5; 8 bases map to TRBD1. This sequence originates from a woman aged 45-60 years with COVID-19, enrolled during active disease. The specimen was peripheral blood. For the CDR3, the DNA is TGTGCCAGTAGTACGACAGGGGATCAGCCCCAGCATTTT. Encoded protein: CASSTTGDQPQHF.